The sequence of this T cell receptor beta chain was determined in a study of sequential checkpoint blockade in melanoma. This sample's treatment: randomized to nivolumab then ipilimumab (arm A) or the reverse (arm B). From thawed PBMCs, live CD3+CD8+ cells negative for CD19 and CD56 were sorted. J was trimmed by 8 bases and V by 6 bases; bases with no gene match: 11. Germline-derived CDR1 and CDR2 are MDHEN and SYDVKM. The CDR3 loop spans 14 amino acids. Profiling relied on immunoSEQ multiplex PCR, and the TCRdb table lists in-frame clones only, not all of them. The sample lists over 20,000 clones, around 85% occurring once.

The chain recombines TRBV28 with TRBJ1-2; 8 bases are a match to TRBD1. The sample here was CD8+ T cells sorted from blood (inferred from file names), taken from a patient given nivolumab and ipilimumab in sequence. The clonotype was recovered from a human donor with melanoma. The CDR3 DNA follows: TGTGCCAGCAGCACATGGACAGGGAGGCGAGGCTACACCTTC. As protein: CASSTWTGRRGYTF.